Listed here is a single T cell receptor (beta chain). The specificity of this receptor is unknown. At one end the junction does not follow the germline gene, possibly because of a read error. This entry belongs to a study of metastatic and nonmetastatic thyroid tumors (dated by TCRdb to about 2020). Regarding the complete study: Repertoires from peripheral blood and from tumor or nodule tissue samples of malignant and benign thyroid patients were compared. Broad study findings and their caveats: In both blood and tumor samples, TCR beta diversity was reported to be significantly higher in malignant tumors than in benign nodules.

The CDR3 goes from the cysteine to the phenylalanine over 15 residues. Just CDR3 DNA is preserved here, 45 bases in frame from base 1. Per the germline V gene, MDHEN is the CDR1 and SYDVKM is the CDR2. The library came from PCR. Instrument on record: Illumina HiSeq 4000. High-throughput sequencing was used to profile the CDR3 region of the TCR beta-chain in every patient. The authors processed their data as follows. CDR3 differences across clinicopathological groups were used to build a classifier for discriminating distant-metastatic papillary thyroid cancer patients. To measure repertoire diversity the researchers used the Shannon index, while the Morisita-Horn index served to gauge how similar the tumor and blood repertoires were. The public reads were reanalyzed by TCRdb: fastp trimming at Q25, MiXCR alignment, in-frame beta chains only. The V and J calls here are based on TCRdb, not the publication. The sample profile shows more than 35,000 clones; roughly 13% of them were found once. More than 8% of the sample is in the top ten clones.

Before undergoing thyroid surgery, none of the patients had been given any kind of treatment. Using T-cell receptor beta sequencing, the study looked back at clinical samples from patients collected from about 2011 to 2019. The chain was built from TRBV28 and TRBJ1-5, with 8 middle bases fitting TRBD1. This clonotype was sampled from a female donor with papillary thyroid cancer or a benign thyroid nodule (not recorded which). Some clones in this sample may be carry-over from other donors' samples. Sequencing was done on a sample of blood. The CDR3 sequence is CASSFGGQGNQPHHF. The bases are TGTGCCAGCAGTTTTGGTGGACAGGGTAATCAGCCCCATCATTTT.